This entry concerns a single T cell receptor (beta chain). The data stem from a study of monozygotic twins with cystic fibrosis. At the level of the study: Library input was three micrograms of fragmented DNA, with about 15 PCR cycles.

Profiled with immunoSEQ multiplex PCR; TCRdb holds only in-frame clones, not every one. The data contain some 33,000 clones, 75% to 95% of them singletons. This TCR was recovered from a boy between 2 and 10 years old with cystic fibrosis. Sequences were obtained from blood.

The CDR3 sequence is CASSPFVEATDTQYF. In DNA form, the CDR3 reads TGCGCCAGCAGCCCTTTCGTGGAGGCCACAGATACGCAGTATTTT. The chain uses TRBV4-3 and TRBJ2-3; tentatively, D is TRBD2 (5 bases). The germline V gene has CDR1 LGHNA and CDR2 YSLEER. V was trimmed by 4 bases and J by 2 bases, leaving 13 bases between them. The CDR3 is 15 residues long.